These T cell receptor beta chains were read from a single sample in a study of shared clonotypes between healthy human individuals. Clones were read by immunoSEQ multiplex PCR, and TCRdb kept only the in-frame ones, dropping some. The sample has a few million clones; 90% to 95% are singletons. Source material: naive CD4+ T cells from PBMCs. These receptors all stem from a man aged 18-30 years in good health. Some clones in this sample may be carry-over from other donors' samples. CDR3s include the opening cysteine and the closing phenylalanine or tryptophan. A D gene is named only where the DNA matches it firmly. Size tells how often a clone was seen (once, few, many) or the class of an expanded clone, and some rows leave it out.

v_gene	d_gene	j_gene	len	abundance	CDR3nt	CDR3aa
TRBV29-1	NA	TRBJ2-1	14	NA	TGCAGCGCCTCAAGGGGTCTTTCCTACAATGAGCAGTTCTTC	CSASRGLSYNEQFF
TRBV6-5	NA	TRBJ2-7	13	NA	TGTGCCAGCAGAGCTCTAGCCTTCTACGAGCAGTACTTC	CASRALAFYEQYF
TRBV5-1	NA	TRBJ1-1	13	few	TGCGCCAGCAGCTTCGACGGGGGCACTGAAGCTTTCTTT	CASSFDGGTEAFF
TRBV6-6	NA	TRBJ1-2	15	NA	TGTGCCAGCAGCCTCGAGGCTAACCCTAACTATGGCTACACCTTC	CASSLEANPNYGYTF
TRBV15	NA	TRBJ2-5	14	NA	TGTGCCACCAGAGCACAGGGAGGTGAGGAGACCCAGTACTTC	CATRAQGGEETQYF
TRBV2	NA	TRBJ1-3	19	NA	TGTGCCAGCAAAGGGTTGACCGTCTGGGACGGAAGCTCTGGAAACACCATATATTTT	CASKGLTVWDGSSGNTIYF
TRBV6-6	NA	TRBJ2-7	13	once	TGTGCCAGCAGCCAGACAGGCTCCTACGAGCAGTACTTC	CASSQTGSYEQYF
TRBV11-2	NA	TRBJ2-1	14	NA	TGTGCCAGCAGCTCCCTGGCTTCCTACAATGAGCAGTTCTTC	CASSSLASYNEQFF
TRBV10-3	NA	TRBJ1-1	14	NA	TGTGCCATCAGTGAGAGGGTAGAGGACACTGAAGCTTTCTTT	CAISERVEDTEAFF
TRBV6-1	NA	TRBJ2-2	17	NA	TGTGCCAGCAGTGAAGCGCTTGGAGGGGTCGACACCGGGGAGCTGTTTTTT	CASSEALGGVDTGELFF
TRBV5-1	TRBD2	TRBJ2-1	16	NA	TGCGCCAGCAGCTTGAGAGCGGCGGGAGAAGACAATGAGCAGTTCTTC	CASSLRAAGEDNEQFF
TRBV11-3	NA	TRBJ2-1	16	NA	TGTGCCAGCAGCCCGGGCGGCGGGACAGTCTACAATGAGCAGTTCTTC	CASSPGGGTVYNEQFF
TRBV7-2	NA	TRBJ2-2	16	NA	TGTGCCAGCAGCCCGCCTAGCCGCAGGAACACCGGGGAGCTGTTTTTT	CASSPPSRRNTGELFF
TRBV4-1	NA	TRBJ1-2	15	NA	TGCGCCAGCAGCCAAGTTACAGCCCTTAACTATGGCTACACCTTC	CASSQVTALNYGYTF
TRBV2	NA	TRBJ1-2	12	NA	TGTGCCAGCAGCCCGGGGGCCTATGGCTACACCTTC	CASSPGAYGYTF
TRBV7-8	NA	TRBJ1-4	17	NA	TGTGCCAGCAGCCCACTAGACCCAAGGGTGGAGTGGGAAAAACTGTTTTTT	CASSPLDPRVEWEKLFF